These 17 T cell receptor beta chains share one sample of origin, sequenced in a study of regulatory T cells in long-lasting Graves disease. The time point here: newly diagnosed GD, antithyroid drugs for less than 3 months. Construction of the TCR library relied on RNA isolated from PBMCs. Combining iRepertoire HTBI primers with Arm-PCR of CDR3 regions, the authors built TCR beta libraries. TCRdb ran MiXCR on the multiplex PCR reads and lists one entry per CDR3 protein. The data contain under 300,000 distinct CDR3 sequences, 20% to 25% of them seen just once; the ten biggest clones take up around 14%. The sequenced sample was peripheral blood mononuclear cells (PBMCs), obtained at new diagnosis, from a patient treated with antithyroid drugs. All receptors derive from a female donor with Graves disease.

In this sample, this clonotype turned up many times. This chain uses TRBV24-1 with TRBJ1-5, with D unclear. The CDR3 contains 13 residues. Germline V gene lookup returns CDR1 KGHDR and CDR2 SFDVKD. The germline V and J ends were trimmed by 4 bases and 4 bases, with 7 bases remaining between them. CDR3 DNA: TGTGCCACCAGTGACAGACGAAATCAGCCCCAGCATTTT. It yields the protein CATSDRRNQPQHF.

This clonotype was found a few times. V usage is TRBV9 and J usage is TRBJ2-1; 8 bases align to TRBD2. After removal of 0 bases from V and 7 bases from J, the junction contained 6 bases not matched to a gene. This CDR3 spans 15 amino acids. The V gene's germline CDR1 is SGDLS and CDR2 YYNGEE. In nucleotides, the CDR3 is TGTGCCAGCAGCGTAGCCTCGCTAGCGGGTAATGAGCAGTTCTTC. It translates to CASSVASLAGNEQFF.

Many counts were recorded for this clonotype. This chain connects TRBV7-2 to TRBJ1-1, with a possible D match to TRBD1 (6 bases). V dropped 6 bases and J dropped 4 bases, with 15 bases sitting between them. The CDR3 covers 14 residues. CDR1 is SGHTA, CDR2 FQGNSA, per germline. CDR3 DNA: TGTGCCAGCAGTAACACAGGGTCCGGCACTGAAGCTTTCTTT. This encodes CASSNTGSGTEAFF.

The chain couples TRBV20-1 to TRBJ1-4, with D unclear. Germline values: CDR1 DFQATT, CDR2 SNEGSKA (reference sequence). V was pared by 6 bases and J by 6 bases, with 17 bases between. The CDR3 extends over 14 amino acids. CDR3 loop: CSAQSRDSDEKLFF. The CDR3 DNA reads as TGCAGTGCGCAGAGCCGGGATTCCGATGAAAAACTGTTTTTT.

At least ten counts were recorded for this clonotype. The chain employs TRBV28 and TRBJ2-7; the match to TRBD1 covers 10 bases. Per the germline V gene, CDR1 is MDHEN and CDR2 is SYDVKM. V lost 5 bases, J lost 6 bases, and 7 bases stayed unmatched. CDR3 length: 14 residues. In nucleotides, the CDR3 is TGTGCCAGCAGTCTCCGGGACAGGGGACGCGAGCAGTACTTC. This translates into CASSLRDRGREQYF.

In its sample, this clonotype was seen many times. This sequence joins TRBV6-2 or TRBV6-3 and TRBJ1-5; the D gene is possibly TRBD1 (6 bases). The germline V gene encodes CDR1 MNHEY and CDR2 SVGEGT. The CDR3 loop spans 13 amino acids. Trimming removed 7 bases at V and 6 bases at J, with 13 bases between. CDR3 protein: CASTLEGGQPQHF. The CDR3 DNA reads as TGTGCCAGCACCCTAGAAGGGGGTCAGCCCCAGCATTTT.

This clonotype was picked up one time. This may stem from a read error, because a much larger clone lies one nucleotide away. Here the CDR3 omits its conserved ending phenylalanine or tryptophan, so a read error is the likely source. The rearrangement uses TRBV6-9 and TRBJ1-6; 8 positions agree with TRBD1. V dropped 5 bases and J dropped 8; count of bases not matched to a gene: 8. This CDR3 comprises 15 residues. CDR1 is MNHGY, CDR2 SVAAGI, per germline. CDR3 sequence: CASSREWTGYSPLHL. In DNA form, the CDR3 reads TGTGCCAGCAGTAGAGAATGGACAGGGTATTCACCCCTCCACTTA.

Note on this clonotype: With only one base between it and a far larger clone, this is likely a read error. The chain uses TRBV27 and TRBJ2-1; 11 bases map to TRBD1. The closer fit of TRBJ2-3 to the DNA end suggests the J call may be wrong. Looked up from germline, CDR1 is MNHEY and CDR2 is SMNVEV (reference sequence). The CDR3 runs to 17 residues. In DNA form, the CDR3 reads TGTGCCAGCAAACCGCTTAGGACAGGGGGCGTAACAGATACGCAGTATTTT. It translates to CASKPLRTGGVTDTQYF.

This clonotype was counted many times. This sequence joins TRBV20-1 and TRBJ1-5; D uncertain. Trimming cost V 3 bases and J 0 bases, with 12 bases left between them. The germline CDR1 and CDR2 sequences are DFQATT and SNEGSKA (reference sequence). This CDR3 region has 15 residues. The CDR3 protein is CSASRGFDSNQPQHF. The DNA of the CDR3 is TGCAGTGCTAGTCGAGGGTTCGATAGCAATCAGCCCCAGCATTTT.

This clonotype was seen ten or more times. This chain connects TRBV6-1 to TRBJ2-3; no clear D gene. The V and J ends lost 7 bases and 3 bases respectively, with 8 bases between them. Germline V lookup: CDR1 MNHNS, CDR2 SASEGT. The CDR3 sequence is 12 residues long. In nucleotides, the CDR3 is TGTGCCAGCAAAGTTGGTACAGATACGCAGTATTTT. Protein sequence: CASKVGTDTQYF.

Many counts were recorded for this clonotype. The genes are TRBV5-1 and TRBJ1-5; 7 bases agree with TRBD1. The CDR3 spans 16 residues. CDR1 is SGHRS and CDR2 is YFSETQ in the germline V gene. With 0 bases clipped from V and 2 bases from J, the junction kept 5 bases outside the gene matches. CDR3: CASSLEGAGRNQPQHF. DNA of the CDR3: TGCGCCAGCAGCTTGGAGGGGGCAGGGCGCAATCAGCCCCAGCATTTT.

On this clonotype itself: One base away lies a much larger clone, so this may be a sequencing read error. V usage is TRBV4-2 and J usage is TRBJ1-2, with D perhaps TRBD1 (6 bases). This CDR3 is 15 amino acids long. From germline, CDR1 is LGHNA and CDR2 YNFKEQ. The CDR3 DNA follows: TGTGCCAGCAGCCGAAGGGACACCTCTAACTATGCCTACACCTTC. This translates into CASSRRDTSNYAYTF.

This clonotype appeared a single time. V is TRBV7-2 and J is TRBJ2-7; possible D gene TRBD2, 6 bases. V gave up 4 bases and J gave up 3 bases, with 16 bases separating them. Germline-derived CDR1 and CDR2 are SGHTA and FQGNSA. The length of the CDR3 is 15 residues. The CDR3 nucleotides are TGTGCCAGCAGCTCGAGGAGGGCATTAGACTACGAGCAGTACTTC. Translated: CASSSRRALDYEQYF.

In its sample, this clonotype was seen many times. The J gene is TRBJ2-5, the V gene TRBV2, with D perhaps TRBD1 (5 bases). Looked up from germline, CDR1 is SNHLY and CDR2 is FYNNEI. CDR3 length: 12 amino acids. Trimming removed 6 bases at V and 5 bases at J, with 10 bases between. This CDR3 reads CASRTDRETQYF. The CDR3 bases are TGTGCCAGCAGGACAGATAGGGAGACCCAGTACTTC.

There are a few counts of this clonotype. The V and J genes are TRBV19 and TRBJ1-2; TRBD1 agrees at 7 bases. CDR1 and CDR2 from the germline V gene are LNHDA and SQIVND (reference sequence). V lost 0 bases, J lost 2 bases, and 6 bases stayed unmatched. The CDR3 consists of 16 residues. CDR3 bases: TGTGCCAGTAGTATAGATCTGACGGGACAGAACTATGGCTACACCTTC. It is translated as CASSIDLTGQNYGYTF.

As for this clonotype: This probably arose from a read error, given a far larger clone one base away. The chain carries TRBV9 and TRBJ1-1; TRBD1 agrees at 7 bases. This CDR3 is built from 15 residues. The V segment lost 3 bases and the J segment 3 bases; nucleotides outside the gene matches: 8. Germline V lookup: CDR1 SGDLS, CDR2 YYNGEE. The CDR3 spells CASSGRDSAYTEAFF. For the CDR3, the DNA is TGTGCCAGCAGCGGTCGGGACAGCGCCTACACTGAAGCTTTCTTT.

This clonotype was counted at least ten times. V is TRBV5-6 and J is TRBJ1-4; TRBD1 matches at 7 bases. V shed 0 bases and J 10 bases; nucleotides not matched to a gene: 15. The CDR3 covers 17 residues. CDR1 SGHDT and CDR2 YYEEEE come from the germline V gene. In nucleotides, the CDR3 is TGTGCCAGCAGCTTGGGGGTCCCGAGAGGGGGCGCGGGAAAACTGTTTTTT. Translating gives CASSLGVPRGGAGKLFF.